This T cell receptor (beta chain) emerged from a study of somatic mutations in cytotoxic T cells in rheumatoid arthritis (dated by TCRdb to 2016 to 2017). Describing the broader study: Peripheral blood (roughly 33 ml EDTA) was collected from patients immediately after diagnosis and before any treatment began. Some T-cell populations stained with V beta antibodies were sorted by flow on a FACSAria II or Sony SH800 to nearly 100% purity, with sorted V beta1+ cells additionally subjected to TCRB sequencing. In newly diagnosed rheumatoid arthritis without treatment, the study examined if expanded CD8+ T-cell clones harbor somatic mutations, relying on TCRB deep sequencing to characterize clonality. For 55 to 70 rheumatoid arthritis patients and 20 healthy controls, TCRB deep sequencing was carried out. Patient and control groups had essentially identical median ages.

Sequences MNHNY (CDR1) and SVGAGI (CDR2) are obtained from the germline V gene (reference sequence). From the cysteine through the phenylalanine, the CDR3 covers 13 amino acids. Of the read, only the CDR3 DNA is kept; its 39 bases are in frame from base 1. V is shortened by 2 bases, J by 2 bases, and the region joining them spans 6 bases. Flow cytometry confirmed the purity of CD4+ and CD8+ cells that had been isolated by positive magnetic bead selection on an AutoMACS. After a first flow cytometry screen using a TCR V beta antibody panel, clonal expansions were characterized through TCRB deep sequencing of sorted CD8+ fractions. Ficoll-Paque PLUS density gradient separation was used to isolate peripheral blood mononuclear cells. Nucleospin Tissue or Tissue XS kits were used to extract DNA from CD4-enriched, CD8-enriched or PBMC samples, and a Qubit 2.0 fluorometer was used for quantification. This clone was observed a handful of times. Which antigen it targets is not known. One base away there is no much larger clone; base qualities are not given.

The immunoSEQ assay was applied to genomic DNA for TCRB CDR3 sequencing. Processing in the source paper ran as follows. Only a few patient CD8+ clones larger than 1% matched published virus-specific TCRB sequences when compared against them. Analyses were restricted to productive TCRB rearrangements. Clonality was calculated as a Shannon entropy-based productive clonality index, and a clone was defined by a unique TCRB CDR3 sequence. To calculate repertoire overlap between two samples, the template counts of each clone were considered relative to each sample's total templates. A correlation with a Spearman r of roughly 0.6 was found between V-gene usage by flow cytometry and V-gene usage by TCRB sequencing. TCRdb limited this immuneACCESS table to in-frame rearrangements with V and J called. A share of clones is missing; checked studies link under half to unresolved V genes, and the rest is unexplained. From that table come the V and J calls and clone size; the DNA was used to work out D and trimming. Recorded for this sample are 6,500 to 7,500 clones; approximately 90% of them occurred a single time. The ten top clones hold 15% to 20% of the sample.

Broader findings and caveats from the paper: In patients, CD8+ clonality rose with age (Spearman r=0.49), which was not the case in healthy controls. There was no significant difference in CD8+ T-cell clonality between rheumatoid arthritis patients and age-matched healthy controls. The slight underrepresentation of TRBV07 in patients was not corrected for multiple comparisons. In about an eighth of the roughly 60 patients, more than 20% of CD8+ cells belonged to the largest CD8+ clone, while several identical CD8+ TCRB sequences were shared between blood and synovial fluid. It was unknown which antigens the expanded CD8+ clones targeted, and their absence from virus-specific databases did not exclude viral specificity.

Recombination linked TRBV6-6 to TRBJ1-1; the D gene is unclear. The sample was CD8+ T cells sorted from blood. This TCR was recovered from a man aged 40-49 years with rheumatoid arthritis. The CDR3 region reads CASSYVINTEAFF. The DNA sequence reads TGTGCCAGCAGTTACGTAATTAACACTGAAGCTTTCTTT.